The clone carrying this T cell receptor beta chain was observed once. What it binds is not known. One end of the junction is discordant with germline, which a read error may explain. Germline lookup yields CDR1 SGHRS and CDR2 YFSETQ. This CDR3 is built from 14 residues. TCRdb's table, derived via immunoSEQ multiplex PCR, lists solely in-frame clones and lacks some. The repertoire holds over 950,000 clones, with about 72% as singletons. The data stem from a study of shared clonotypes between healthy human individuals. Findings and limits, study-wide: The sharing of 4.5% to 5.5% of naive CD4 clonotypes was seen across several donors. Non-shared clonotypes showed lower generation probabilities than clonotypes common to all four donors.

Sample: memory CD4+ T cells from PBMCs. Subset defined: CD45RA-negative fraction. This chain joins TRBV5-1 and TRBJ1-1; TRBD1 is a possible D gene (5 bases). This TCR derives from a man younger than 30 in good health. Some clones in this sample may be carry-over from other donors' samples. In DNA form, the CDR3 reads TGCGCCAGCACCTTGGGGACTACGAACACTGAAGCTTTCTTT. Its translation is CASTLGTTNTEAFF.